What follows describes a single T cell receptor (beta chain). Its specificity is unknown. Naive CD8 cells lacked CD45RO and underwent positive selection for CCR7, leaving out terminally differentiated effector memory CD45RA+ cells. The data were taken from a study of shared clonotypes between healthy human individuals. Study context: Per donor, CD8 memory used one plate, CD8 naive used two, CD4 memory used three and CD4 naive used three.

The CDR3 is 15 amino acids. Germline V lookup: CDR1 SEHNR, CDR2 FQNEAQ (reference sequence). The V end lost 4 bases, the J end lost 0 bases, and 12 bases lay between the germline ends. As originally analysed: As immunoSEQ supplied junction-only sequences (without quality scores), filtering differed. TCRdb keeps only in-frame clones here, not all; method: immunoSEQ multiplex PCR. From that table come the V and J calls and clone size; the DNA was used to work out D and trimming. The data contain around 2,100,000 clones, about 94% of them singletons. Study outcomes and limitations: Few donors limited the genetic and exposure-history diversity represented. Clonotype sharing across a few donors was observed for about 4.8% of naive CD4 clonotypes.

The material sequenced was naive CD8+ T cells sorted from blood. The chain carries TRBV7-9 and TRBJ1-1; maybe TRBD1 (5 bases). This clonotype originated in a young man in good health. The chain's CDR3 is CASSYGTWVNTEAFF. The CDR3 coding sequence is TGTGCCAGCAGCTACGGGACCTGGGTGAACACTGAAGCTTTCTTT.